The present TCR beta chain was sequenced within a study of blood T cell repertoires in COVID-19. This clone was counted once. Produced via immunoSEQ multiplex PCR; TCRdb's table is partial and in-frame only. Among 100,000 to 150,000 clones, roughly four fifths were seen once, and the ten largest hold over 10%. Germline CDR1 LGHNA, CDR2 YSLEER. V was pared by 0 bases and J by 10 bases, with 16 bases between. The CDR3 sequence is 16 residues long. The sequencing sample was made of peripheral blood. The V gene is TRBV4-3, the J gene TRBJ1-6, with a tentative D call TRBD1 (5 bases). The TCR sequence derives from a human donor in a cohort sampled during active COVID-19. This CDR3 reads CASSQDYRTKGSPLHF. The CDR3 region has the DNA TGCGCCAGCAGCCAAGATTACAGGACCAAGGGCTCACCCCTCCACTTT.